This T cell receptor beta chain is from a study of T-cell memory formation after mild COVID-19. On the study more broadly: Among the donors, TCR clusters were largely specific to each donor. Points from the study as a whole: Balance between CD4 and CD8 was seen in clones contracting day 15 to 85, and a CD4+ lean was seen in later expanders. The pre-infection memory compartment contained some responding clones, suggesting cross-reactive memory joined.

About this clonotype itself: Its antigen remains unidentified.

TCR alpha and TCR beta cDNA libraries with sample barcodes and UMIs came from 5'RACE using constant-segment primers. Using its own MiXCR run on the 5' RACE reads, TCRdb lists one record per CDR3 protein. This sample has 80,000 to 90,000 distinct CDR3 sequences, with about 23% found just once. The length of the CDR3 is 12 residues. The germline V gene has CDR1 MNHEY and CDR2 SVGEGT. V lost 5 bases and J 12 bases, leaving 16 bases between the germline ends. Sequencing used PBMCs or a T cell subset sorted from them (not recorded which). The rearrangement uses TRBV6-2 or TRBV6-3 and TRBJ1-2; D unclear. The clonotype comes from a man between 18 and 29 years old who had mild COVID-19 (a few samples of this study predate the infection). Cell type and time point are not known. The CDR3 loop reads CASSLNPKADTF. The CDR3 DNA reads TGTGCCAGCAGTCTGAACCCTAAGGCGGACACCTTC.